The T cell receptor (beta chain) under discussion was sequenced for a study of response to subunit inactivated influenza vaccine. Overall study results and limits: Authors suggested few new T cells are recruited by each seasonal influenza vaccination.

Using its own MiXCR run on the RT-PCR reads, TCRdb lists one record per CDR3 protein. This table has around 520,000 distinct CDR3 sequences, about 12% appearing once. The CDR3 consists of 14 residues. Per germline, CDR1 ENHRY and CDR2 SYGVKD. V shed 6 bases and J shed 5 bases, with 17 bases lying between them. This clonotype was counted only a few times. The antigen remains undetermined. This clonotype originated in a man in his fifties or sixties who received an inactivated influenza vaccine. V is TRBV10-3 and J is TRBJ2-7; tentatively, D is TRBD1 or TRBD2 (7 bases each). Sequencing used PBMCs from blood, obtained on the day of vaccination. The CDR3 reads CAISIRGGPNEQYF. The CDR3, as DNA: TGTGCCATCAGCATCAGGGGGGGTCCGAACGAGCAGTACTTC.